This T cell receptor (beta chain) stems from a study of beta chain features in type 1 diabetes. Looking at the study overall: In all, 107,917,701 sorted cells from all samples were analyzed.

Sampling consisted of one heparinised blood draw per donor, averaging around 110 mL. Cell sorting via CD45RO/CCR7/CD25/CD127/CD95/CD27 was performed to obtain CD4+ naive, central memory, regulatory and stem cell-like memory cells. Over 95% purity was reached by all sorted populations. The CDR3 covers 12 residues. Trimming took 8 bases from V and 5 from J; bases not matched to a gene: 5. CDR1 ENHRY and CDR2 SYGVKD come from the germline V gene. Study findings and constraints: Patients with Type 1 diabetes showed moderately but significantly shorter TCRB CDR3s in all four CD4+ subsets.

With regard to this clone: Its antigen is not identified.

cDNA synthesis used the whole RNA isolate, giving expressed TCRB sequences. Method: immunoSEQ multiplex PCR; TCRdb's copy keeps in-frame clones and lacks some. Counted here are approximately 170,000 clones, about 7.8% occurring once; the ten biggest clones make up around 0.9%. V gene TRBV10-3 combines with J gene TRBJ2-7; 8 nucleotides line up with TRBD2. The sequence was collected from a woman aged 40 to 50 with type 1 diabetes. Material: central memory CD4+ T cells from blood. This CDR3 is CAIRSGNHEQYF. The DNA for the CDR3 is TGTGCCATCCGTAGCGGGAACCACGAGCAGTACTTC.